The T cell receptor beta chain under discussion was sequenced for a study of T cells in Graves' hyperthyroidism and ophthalmopathy. Study-wide results and limits: Blood also carried most thyroid clonotypes expanded above 0.001. A model of 13 V-J features distinguished ophthalmopathy from stable hyperthyroidism.

This clonotype occurred many times. Its antigen is not identified. The CDR3 regions of TCR beta were amplified from RNA transcripts. In the first-round RT-PCR of the TCR CDR3, the HTBI primer set was used. MiXCR, run by TCRdb on the multiplex PCR reads, gives a single entry per CDR3 protein. Here the sample spans roughly 630,000 distinct CDR3 sequences, 15% to 19% being singletons. The study excluded patients with uncontrolled infection, other autoimmune disease, pregnancy or lactation. PBMCs were obtained from under 13 ml fresh peripheral blood. The V gene lost 1 base and the J gene lost 1 base, with 9 bases spanning the gap. CDR3 length equals 14 residues. CDR1 and CDR2 from the germline V gene are SGHRS and YFSETQ.

This TCR derives from a woman between 25 and 40 years old with Graves' hyperthyroidism. The chain carries TRBV5-1 and TRBJ2-7; no reliable D call. What was sequenced was blood. The CDR3 is CASSLRQASYEQYF. The CDR3 DNA sequence: TGCGCCAGCAGCTTGCGGCAGGCTTCCTACGAGCAGTACTTC.